Shown below are 20 T cell receptor beta chains from a single sample sequenced in a study of PD-1 blockade in mismatch repair-deficient tumors. Produced via immunoSEQ multiplex PCR; TCRdb's table is partial and in-frame only. The sample yields roughly 79,000 clones, approximately 78% seen once. This material consisted of peripheral blood, taken 44 weeks after starting pembrolizumab. These receptors came from an adult with mismatch repair-deficient cancer.

The chain couples TRBV2 to TRBJ1-1; 7 nucleotides match TRBD1. The germline V gene has CDR1 SNHLY and CDR2 FYNNEI. V was pared by 5 bases and J by 5 bases, with 11 bases of the junction left unmatched. This CDR3 has 15 amino acids. CDR3 DNA sequence: TGTGCCAGCAGTTGGGAGGGGGCTCTTGGAACTGAAGCTTTCTTT. Translation gives CASSWEGALGTEAFF.

The chain carries TRBV4-2 and TRBJ1-1, with D uncertain. Germline lookup yields CDR1 LGHNA and CDR2 YNFKEQ. The CDR3 totals 15 residues. Trimming left V 1 base short and J 6 bases short, with 15 bases between. CDR3 nucleotide sequence: TGTGCCAGCAGCCAAGGATCGCCGGGGTCCCCTGAAGCTTTCTTT. Translated: CASSQGSPGSPEAFF.

The chain is built from TRBV5-1 and TRBJ2-3; tentative D call: TRBD1 (7 bases). The CDR3 extends over 14 amino acids. The germline V and J ends were trimmed by 5 bases and 4 bases, with 14 bases remaining between them. CDR1 SGHRS and CDR2 YFSETQ come from the germline V gene. The CDR3, as DNA: TGCGCCAGCAGACCTCAGGGGGAGGCAGATACGCAGTATTTT. Translating gives CASRPQGEADTQYF.

The chain has TRBV19 and TRBJ2-6, with D unresolved. The CDR3 is made up of 15 amino acids. V was clipped by 6 bases and J by 2 bases, with 11 bases between them. Germline V gene sequence: CDR1 LNHDA, CDR2 SQIVND (reference sequence). CDR3 nucleotide sequence: TGTGCCAGTAGCCTTCGGTTCGCTGGGGCCAACGTCCTGACTTTC. Translation gives CASSLRFAGANVLTF.

This clone was counted ten times or more. The chain couples TRBV5-4 to TRBJ2-2; 9 bases are shared with TRBD1. Trimming at V came to 0 bases and at J to 3 bases, leaving 3 bases not matched to a gene. The germline V gene has CDR1 SGHNT and CDR2 YYREEE (reference sequence). CDR3 length: 16 residues. CDR3 region: CASSLGRTGDTGELFF. The CDR3 nucleotides read TGTGCCAGCAGCTTGGGTCGGACAGGGGACACCGGGGAGCTGTTTTTT.

Comment on this clone: Other nucleotide sequences in the sample specify the same CDR3. The CDR3 loop is CASSLYSPNTEAFF. For the CDR3, the DNA is TGTGCCAGTAGTCTTTACTCCCCGAACACTGAAGCTTTCTTT. The V call is TRBV19, the J call TRBJ1-1; D unclear. CDR1 is LNHDA and CDR2 is SQIVND in the germline V gene (reference sequence). Trimming removed 5 bases at V and 1 base at J, with 11 bases between. The CDR3 is 14 amino acids.

The gene calls are TRBV18 and TRBJ1-4; the D is unclear. V was clipped by 4 bases and J by 8 bases, with 14 bases between them. In germline, CDR1 is KGHSH, CDR2 LQKENI. The CDR3 runs 14 residues. In nucleotides, the CDR3 is TGTGCCAGCTCACTGAACGGACCGGAAGAAAAACTGTTTTTT. This translates into CASSLNGPEEKLFF.

This chain links TRBV11-2 with TRBJ1-2; perhaps TRBD1 as D (5 bases). CDR1 and CDR2 (germline): SGHAT, FQNNGV. Trimming stripped 1 base from V and 8 bases from J, with 17 bases between. The length of the CDR3 is 15 residues. The chain's CDR3 is CASSLGEGLPGGYTF. CDR3 DNA sequence: TGTGCCAGCAGCTTAGGAGAGGGACTCCCCGGGGGCTACACCTTC.

The V and J genes are TRBV6-5 and TRBJ1-5; D remains ambiguous. The CDR3 runs to 13 residues. The germline CDR1 and CDR2 sequences are MNHEY and SVGAGI. The ends were cut back, 4 bases at V and 8 bases at J, with 12 bases in the middle. CDR3: CASSSDQMKPQHF. For the CDR3, the DNA is TGTGCCAGCAGTTCTGATCAGATGAAGCCCCAGCATTTT.

This clone was observed once. V usage is TRBV7-9 and J usage is TRBJ2-7, with D possibly matching TRBD1 (6 bases). The germline V and J ends were trimmed by 4 bases and 5 bases, with 12 bases remaining between them. This CDR3 contains 13 residues. CDR1 SEHNR and CDR2 FQNEAQ come from the germline V gene (reference sequence). CDR3 residues: CASSSPKGDEQYF. In DNA form, the CDR3 reads TGTGCCAGCAGCTCCCCCAAGGGGGACGAGCAGTACTTC.

This chain links TRBV11-2 with TRBJ2-1, with D unclear. V was pared by 0 bases and J by 5 bases, with 8 bases between. CDR1 SGHAT and CDR2 FQNNGV come from the germline V gene. The CDR3 length is 14 residues. The DNA of the CDR3 is TGTGCCAGCAGCTTAGAAGGGATAAACAATGAGCAGTTCTTC. It codes for CASSLEGINNEQFF.

The chain recombines TRBV9 with TRBJ1-4; unclear D gene. CDR3 length: 16 residues. Germline assignment: CDR1 SGDLS and CDR2 YYNGEE. V was shortened by 0 bases and J by 5 bases, with 14 bases between the two germline ends. This CDR3 reads CASSVGVGERNEKLFF. In DNA, the CDR3 is TGTGCCAGCAGCGTAGGGGTGGGTGAACGGAATGAAAAACTGTTTTTT.

CDR3 bases: TGTGCCAGCAGCACAGGGCTTGGAAACACCATATATTTT. Protein: CASSTGLGNTIYF. The rearrangement uses TRBV27 and TRBJ1-3; possibly TRBD1 for D (6 bases). Germline V lookup: CDR1 MNHEY, CDR2 SMNVEV (reference sequence). The germline V and J ends were trimmed by 6 bases and 3 bases, with 9 bases remaining between them. The CDR3 runs to 13 residues.

The chain is built from TRBV12-5 and TRBJ2-5, with D possibly being TRBD1 or TRBD2 (6 bases each). This CDR3 has 14 amino acids. V dropped 5 bases and J dropped 4 bases, with 14 bases sitting between them. CDR1 and CDR2 (germline): LGHNT, FRNRAP. CDR3 amino acids: CASGEGGSVETQYF. The CDR3, as DNA: TGTGCTAGTGGTGAGGGGGGCAGTGTAGAGACCCAGTACTTC.

The J gene is TRBJ2-7, the V gene TRBV12-5, with 9 bases fitting TRBD1. Germline V gene data show CDR1 as LGHNT and CDR2 as FRNRAP. Unmatched junction bases numbered 0, after V lost 1 base and J lost 5 bases. The CDR3 runs 13 residues. For the CDR3, the DNA is TGTGCTAGTGGTTTGGGGGACAGGGACGAGCAGTACTTC. Its translation is CASGLGDRDEQYF.

This clone was recorded only once. J is TRBJ2-7 and V is TRBV29-1; 7 bases align to TRBD1. Germline V gene data show CDR1 as SQVTM and CDR2 as ANQGSEA. The V segment lost 6 bases and the J segment 5 bases; nucleotides outside the gene matches: 7. This CDR3 has 12 residues. This chain's CDR3 is CSVGGRAHEQYF. The CDR3 DNA is TGCAGCGTAGGGGGCAGGGCCCACGAGCAGTACTTC.

CDR3 region: CAWSLGDLYEQYF. The CDR3 nucleotides read TGTGCCTGGAGCCTCGGGGACCTTTACGAGCAGTACTTC. The rearrangement joins TRBV30 to TRBJ2-7; D may be TRBD1 or TRBD2 (5 bases each). This CDR3 is 13 amino acids long. V dropped 3 bases and J dropped 4 bases, with 13 bases sitting between them. Germline values: CDR1 GTSNPN, CDR2 SVGIG (reference sequence).

This clone was detected once. The V gene is TRBV5-6, the J gene TRBJ2-1; TRBD2 matches 7 bases. The CDR3 has 16 amino acids. V shed 0 bases, J shed 0 bases, and the junction held 3 bases outside the gene matches. CDR1 SGHDT and CDR2 YYEEEE come from the germline V gene. In DNA, the CDR3 is TGTGCCAGCAGCTTGGGGGTAGCGGGCTCCTACAATGAGCAGTTCTTC. Amino acids: CASSLGVAGSYNEQFF.

Regarding this clone: Other DNA sequences in this sample translate to the same CDR3. The J gene is TRBJ2-7, the V gene TRBV4-1, with TRBD2 matching 13 bases. The CDR3 length is 15 residues. CDR1 and CDR2 (germline): MGHRA, YSYEKL. V dropped 5 bases and J dropped 0; count of bases not matched to a gene: 1. Here the CDR3 reads CASSRTSGGSYEQYF. The CDR3 DNA reads TGCGCCAGCAGCAGGACTAGCGGGGGCTCCTACGAGCAGTACTTC.

The rearrangement uses TRBV29-1 and TRBJ2-1; 11 bases are a match to TRBD2. Germline CDR1 reads SQVTM; CDR2 reads ANQGSEA. The CDR3 has 14 amino acids. The J segment lost 7 bases and the V segment lost 4 bases, leaving 6 bases of the junction unmatched. The CDR3 nucleotides read TGCAGCGTTGGGCTAGCGGGAGGTTGGAATGAGCAGTTCTTC. Protein sequence: CSVGLAGGWNEQFF.